This T cell receptor beta chain is from a study of T cells in Graves' hyperthyroidism and ophthalmopathy. Study details: Before treatment of any kind, peripheral blood was taken at initial diagnosis.

In its sample, this clonotype was seen many times. V lost 5 bases and J 1 base, leaving 14 bases between the germline ends. This CDR3 has 15 amino acids. RNA transcripts provided the source from which TCR beta CDR3 regions were amplified. HTBI primers drove first-round RT-PCR of the TCR CDR3. TCRdb itself ran the multiplex PCR reads through MiXCR, one entry per CDR3 protein. Of approximately 510,000 distinct CDR3 sequences listed, around 20% were seen once; the top ten hold approximately 26%. The source material was blood. The rearrangement joins TRBV12-3 or TRBV12-4 to TRBJ1-1, with a tentative D call TRBD1 (5 bases). This TCR derives from a man between 18 and 35 years old with Graves' hyperthyroidism. CDR3 in amino acids: CASSPSQGENTEAFF. The CDR3, as DNA: TGTGCCAGCAGTCCATCGCAGGGTGAGAACACTGAAGCTTTCTTT.